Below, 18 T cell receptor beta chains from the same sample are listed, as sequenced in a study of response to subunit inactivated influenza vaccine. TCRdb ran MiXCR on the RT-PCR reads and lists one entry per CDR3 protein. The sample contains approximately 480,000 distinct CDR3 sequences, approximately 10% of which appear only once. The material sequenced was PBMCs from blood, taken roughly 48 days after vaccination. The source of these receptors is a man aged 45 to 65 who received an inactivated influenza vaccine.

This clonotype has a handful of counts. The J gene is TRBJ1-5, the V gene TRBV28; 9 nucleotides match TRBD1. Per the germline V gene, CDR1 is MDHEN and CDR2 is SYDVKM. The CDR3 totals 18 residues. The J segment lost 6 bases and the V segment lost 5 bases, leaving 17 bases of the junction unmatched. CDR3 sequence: CASSLGEAGTGRRQPQHF. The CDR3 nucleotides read TGTGCCAGCAGTCTCGGCGAAGCTGGGACAGGGAGGCGTCAGCCCCAGCATTTT. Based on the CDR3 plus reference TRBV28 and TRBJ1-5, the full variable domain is DVKVTQSSRYLVKRTGEKVFLECVQDMDHENMFWYRQDPGLGLRLIYFSYDVKMKEKGDIPEGYSVSREKKERFSLILESASTNQTSMYLCASSLGEAGTGRRQPQHFGDGTRLSIL.

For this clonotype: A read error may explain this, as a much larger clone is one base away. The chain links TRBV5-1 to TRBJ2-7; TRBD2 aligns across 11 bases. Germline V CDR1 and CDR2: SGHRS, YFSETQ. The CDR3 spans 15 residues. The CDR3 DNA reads TGCGCCAGCAGCTTGGAGTTAGCGGGAGGGTACGAGCATTACTTC. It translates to CASSLELAGGYEHYF.

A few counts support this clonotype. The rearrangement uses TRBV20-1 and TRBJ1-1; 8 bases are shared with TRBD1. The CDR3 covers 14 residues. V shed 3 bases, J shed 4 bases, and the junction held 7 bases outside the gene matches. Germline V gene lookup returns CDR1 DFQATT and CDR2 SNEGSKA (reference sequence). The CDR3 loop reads CSARDIQGGTEAFF. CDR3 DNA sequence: TGCAGTGCTAGGGACATACAGGGGGGCACTGAAGCTTTCTTT.

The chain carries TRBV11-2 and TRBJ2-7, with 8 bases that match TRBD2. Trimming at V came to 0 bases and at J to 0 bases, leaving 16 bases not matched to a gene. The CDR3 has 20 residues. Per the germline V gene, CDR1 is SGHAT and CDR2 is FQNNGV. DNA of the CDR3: TGTGCCAGCAGCTTAGATCCCGCTATACGCGGGGGGCCCCCCTCCTACGAGCAGTACTTC. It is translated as CASSLDPAIRGGPPSYEQYF.

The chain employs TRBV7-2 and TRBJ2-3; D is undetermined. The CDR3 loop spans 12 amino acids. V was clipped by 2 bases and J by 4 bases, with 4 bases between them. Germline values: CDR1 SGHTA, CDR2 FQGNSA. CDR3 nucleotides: TGTGCCAGCAGCTTATATTCAGATACGCAGTATTTT. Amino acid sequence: CASSLYSDTQYF.

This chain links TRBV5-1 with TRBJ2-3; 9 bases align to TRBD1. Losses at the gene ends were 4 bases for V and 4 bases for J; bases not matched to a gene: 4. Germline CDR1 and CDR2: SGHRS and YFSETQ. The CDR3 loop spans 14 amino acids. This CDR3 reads CASSTGTGSDTQYF. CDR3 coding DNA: TGCGCCAGCAGCACGGGGACAGGGTCAGATACGCAGTATTTT.

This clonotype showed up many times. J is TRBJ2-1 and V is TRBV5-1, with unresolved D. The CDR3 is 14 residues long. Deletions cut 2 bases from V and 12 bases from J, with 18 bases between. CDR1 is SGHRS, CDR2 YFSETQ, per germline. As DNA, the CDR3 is TGCGCCAGCAGCTTTAGGGCGTCGGGTGAATCGCAGTTCTTC. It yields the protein CASSFRASGESQFF.

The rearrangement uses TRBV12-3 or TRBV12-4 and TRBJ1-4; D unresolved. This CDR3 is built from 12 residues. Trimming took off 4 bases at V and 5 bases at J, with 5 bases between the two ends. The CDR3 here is CASSWTNEKLFF. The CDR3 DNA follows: TGTGCCAGCAGTTGGACGAATGAAAAACTGTTTTTT.

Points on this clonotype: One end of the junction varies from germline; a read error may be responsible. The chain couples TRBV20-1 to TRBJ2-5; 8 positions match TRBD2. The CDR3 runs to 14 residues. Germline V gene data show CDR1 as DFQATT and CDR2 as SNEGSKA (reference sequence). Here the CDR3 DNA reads TGCAGTGCCAGAGACGGGAGGGCCCTAGAGACCCAGTACTTC. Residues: CSARDGRALETQYF.

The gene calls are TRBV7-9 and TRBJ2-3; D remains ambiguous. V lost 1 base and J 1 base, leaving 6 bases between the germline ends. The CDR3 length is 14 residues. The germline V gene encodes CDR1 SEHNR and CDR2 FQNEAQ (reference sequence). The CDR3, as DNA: TGTGCCAGCAGCTTAGTCGACGGCACAGATACGCAGTATTTT. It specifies CASSLVDGTDTQYF.

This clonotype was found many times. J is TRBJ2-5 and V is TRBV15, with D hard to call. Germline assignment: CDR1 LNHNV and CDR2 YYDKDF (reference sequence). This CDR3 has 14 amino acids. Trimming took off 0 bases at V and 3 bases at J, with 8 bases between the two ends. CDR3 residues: CATSRDRLEETQYF. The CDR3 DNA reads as TGTGCCACCAGCAGAGATAGATTGGAAGAGACCCAGTACTTC.

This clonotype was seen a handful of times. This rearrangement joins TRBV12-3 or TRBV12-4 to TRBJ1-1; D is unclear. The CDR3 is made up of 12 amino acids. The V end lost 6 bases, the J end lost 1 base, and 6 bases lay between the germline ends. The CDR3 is CASRVGNTEAFF. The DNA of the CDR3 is TGTGCCAGCAGGGTAGGGAACACTGAAGCTTTCTTT.

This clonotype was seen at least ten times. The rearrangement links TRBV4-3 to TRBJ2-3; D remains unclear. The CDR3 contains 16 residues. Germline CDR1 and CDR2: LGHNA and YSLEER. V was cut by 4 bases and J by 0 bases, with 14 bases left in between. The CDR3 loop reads CASSPHSASSTDTQYF. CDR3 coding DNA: TGCGCCAGCAGCCCTCACTCAGCGTCTAGCACAGATACGCAGTATTTT.

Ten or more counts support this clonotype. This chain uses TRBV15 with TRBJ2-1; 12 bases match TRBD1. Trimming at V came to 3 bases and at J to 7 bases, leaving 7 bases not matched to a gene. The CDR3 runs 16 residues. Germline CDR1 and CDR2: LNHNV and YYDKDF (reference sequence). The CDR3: CATSSPGTGGRNEQFF. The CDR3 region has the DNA TGTGCCACCAGCAGCCCTGGGACAGGGGGCAGGAATGAGCAGTTCTTC.

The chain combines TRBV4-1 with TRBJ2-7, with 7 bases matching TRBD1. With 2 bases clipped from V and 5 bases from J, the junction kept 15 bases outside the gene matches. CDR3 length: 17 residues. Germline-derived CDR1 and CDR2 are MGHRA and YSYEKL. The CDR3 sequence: CASSQLSYGTVPHEQYF. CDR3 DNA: TGCGCCAGCAGCCAACTCTCCTACGGGACAGTTCCCCACGAGCAGTACTTC.

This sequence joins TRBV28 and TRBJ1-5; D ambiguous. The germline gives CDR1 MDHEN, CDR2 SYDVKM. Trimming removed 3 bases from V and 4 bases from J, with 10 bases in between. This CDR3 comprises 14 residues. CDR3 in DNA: TGTGCCAGCAGTTTTAGGGAGAGGAATCAGCCCCAGCATTTT. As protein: CASSFRERNQPQHF.

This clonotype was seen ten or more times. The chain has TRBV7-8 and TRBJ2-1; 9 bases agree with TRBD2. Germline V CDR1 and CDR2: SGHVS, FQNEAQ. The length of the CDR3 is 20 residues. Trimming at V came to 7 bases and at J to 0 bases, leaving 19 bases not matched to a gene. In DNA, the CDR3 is TGTGCCAGCACCCTACAGGCGCGGGGGCTAGCGGGGAGCTCCTACAATGAGCAGTTCTTC. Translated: CASTLQARGLAGSSYNEQFF.

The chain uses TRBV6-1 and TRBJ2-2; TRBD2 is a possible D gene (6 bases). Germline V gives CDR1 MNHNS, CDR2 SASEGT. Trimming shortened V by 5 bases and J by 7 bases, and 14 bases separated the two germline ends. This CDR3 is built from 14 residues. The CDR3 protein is CASSPNGGYGELFF. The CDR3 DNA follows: TGTGCCAGCAGTCCCAATGGAGGGTACGGGGAGCTGTTTTTT.